A single sample is the source of the 3 T cell receptor beta chains below, sequenced in a study of PD-1 blockade in mismatch repair-deficient tumors. Here immunoSEQ multiplex PCR was the method, and the copy in TCRdb shows in-frame clones only, minus some. The data show around 120,000 clones, with 85% to 90% seen just once and roughly 13% held by the top ten. The sample consisted of peripheral blood, taken 44 weeks after starting pembrolizumab. The source is an adult with mismatch repair-deficient cancer.

This clone has just one count. CDR3 DNA sequence: TGTGCCATCAGTGTTGCAAGCCCTCCATACGAGCAGTACTTC. The encoded protein is CAISVASPPYEQYF. The chain employs TRBV10-3 and TRBJ2-7; D unresolved. CDR1 and CDR2 (germline): ENHRY, SYGVKD. The CDR3 is 14 residues long. V shed 4 bases and J shed 4 bases, with 14 bases lying between them.

J is TRBJ2-7 and V is TRBV2, with D unclear. The V end lost 6 bases, the J end lost 1 base, and 19 bases lay between the germline ends. Germline-derived CDR1 and CDR2 are SNHLY and FYNNEI. This CDR3 is 16 amino acids long. CDR3 bases: TGTGCCAGCAGGCCCGGTCTGTCGCGGATATCCTACGAGCAGTACTTC. It translates to CASRPGLSRISYEQYF.

The CDR3 DNA reads TGTGCCAGCAAAAGTAGCGGGAGCTCCTACAATGAGCAGTTCTTC. Its translation is CASKSSGSSYNEQFF. The chain recombines TRBV28 with TRBJ2-1; TRBD2 matches 9 bases. Germline V lookup: CDR1 MDHEN, CDR2 SYDVKM. V shed 7 bases, J shed 0 bases, and the junction held 4 bases outside the gene matches. This CDR3 is 15 amino acids long.